This TCR beta chain came from a study of a mutant IDH1 vaccine in newly diagnosed glioma. Looking at the study overall: Before enrollment, the patients had been treated with radiotherapy alone, temozolomide alone, or both together. Most of them had received both. Study-level findings and limits: Seemingly, pseudoprogression had no relation to changes in the top peripheral T cell clonotypes. Immune responses induced by vaccination arose in 93.3% of the patients.

Stated time point: baseline, week 1 (first vaccination visit). Treatment reported: pre-vaccination baseline after standard-of-care therapy. New IDH1-mutant, ATRX-lost WHO grade 3 or 4 astrocytomas occurred in donors. The ends were cut back, 7 bases at V and 5 bases at J, with 11 bases in the middle. The V gene's germline CDR1 is MNHNS and CDR2 SASEGT. The length of the CDR3 is 12 residues. A note on this clone: Antigen specificity is unknown.

Only in-frame clones appear in the TCRdb table, and some are missing; sequencing was by immunoSEQ multiplex PCR. Counted here are around 30,000 clones, 65% to 80% occurring once; the ten biggest clones make up approximately 9%. The specimen comprised peripheral blood mononuclear cells (PBMCs), sampled from a glioma patient treated with radiotherapy, temozolomide or both. The origin of this receptor is a man aged 50-59 years with glioma. Some clones in this sample may be carry-over from other donors' samples. The chain employs TRBV6-1 and TRBJ2-5; weak D call: TRBD1 (5 bases). CDR3 nucleotide sequence: TGTGCCAGCAAGGAGCAGGGTGAGACCCAGTACTTC. Its protein is CASKEQGETQYF.